One sample yielded the 19 T cell receptor beta chains listed below, sequenced in a study of T cells in Graves' hyperthyroidism and ophthalmopathy (dated by TCRdb to between 2018 and 2021). The library was prepared using multiplex PCR. Sequencing was performed on an Illumina HiSeq 2000. The TCR beta CDR3 regions were amplified from the RNA transcripts. The TCR CDR3 was subjected to a first round of RT-PCR using the HTBI primer set and the Qiagen OneStep RT-PCR kit. TCRdb handled the public reads itself, with Q25 trimming in fastp and clone calling in MiXCR, and kept productive beta chains. Each entry is one CDR3 protein sequence, shown with its most common DNA and genes. The sample profile shows about 130,000 distinct CDR3 sequences; approximately 20% of them were found once. The biggest ten clones account for roughly 73% of the sample. The sequenced sample was blood. The receptors come from a woman aged 50 to 60 with Graves' hyperthyroidism that later progressed to Graves' ophthalmopathy.

This clonotype came up many times. The chain employs TRBV12-3 or TRBV12-4 and TRBJ1-5; D is uncertain. The V end lost 4 bases, the J end lost 11 bases, and 9 bases lay between the germline ends. The CDR3 has 11 residues. CDR3 DNA: TGTGCCAGCAGTTCCCCTGGTACCCAGCATTTT. Translated, it gives CASSSPGTQHF.

The chain has TRBV5-1 and TRBJ2-7; 8 positions match TRBD1. Germline values: CDR1 SGHRS, CDR2 YFSETQ. Trimming took 4 bases from V and 3 from J; bases not matched to a gene: 6. This CDR3 region has 14 residues. The CDR3 loop is CASSHGQGNYEQYF. CDR3 coding DNA: TGCGCCAGCAGCCATGGACAGGGAAACTACGAGCAGTACTTC.

The chain recombines TRBV6-1 with TRBJ1-2; weak D call: TRBD1 (5 bases). This CDR3 comprises 12 residues. The germline V gene encodes CDR1 MNHNS and CDR2 SASEGT. V gave up 1 base and J gave up 8 bases, with 8 bases separating them. As DNA, the CDR3 is TGTGCCAGCAGTGAAGGGGGCGGGGGCTACACCTTC. Its translation: CASSEGGGGYTF.

This clonotype was picked up many times. The rearrangement uses TRBV12-3 or TRBV12-4 and TRBJ2-7; D is unresolved. V shed 3 bases and J shed 6 bases, with 6 bases lying between them. This CDR3 is built from 11 residues. This CDR3 is CASSFRFEQYF. The CDR3 coding sequence is TGTGCCAGCAGTTTCCGATTCGAGCAGTACTTC.

The chain couples TRBV3-1 to TRBJ1-1; D remains unclear. The CDR3 runs 14 residues. Between the trimmed V and J ends, which lost 0 bases and 1 base, there was a span of 6 bases. Germline V gene lookup returns CDR1 LGHDT and CDR2 YNNKEL (reference sequence). CDR3 sequence reads: CASSQEWKNTEAFF. In nucleotides, the CDR3 is TGTGCCAGCAGCCAAGAATGGAAGAACACTGAAGCTTTCTTT.

This chain links TRBV19 with TRBJ1-5; D unresolved. Germline CDR1 reads LNHDA; CDR2 reads SQIVND (reference sequence). The CDR3 length is 13 residues. V was clipped by 7 bases and J by 4 bases, with 11 bases between them. CDR3 nucleotides: TGTGCCAGTAATAACTTGGAGAATCAGCCCCAGCATTTT. This gives the protein CASNNLENQPQHF.

The chain has TRBV11-2 and TRBJ2-2, with TRBD2 identical over 7 bases. V trimming: 6 bases; J trimming: 2 bases; junction bases outside the gene matches: 3. The CDR3 loop spans 14 amino acids. In germline, CDR1 is SGHAT, CDR2 FQNNGV. The CDR3 is CASRGTINTGELFF. CDR3 DNA: TGTGCCAGCAGGGGGACTATCAACACCGGGGAGCTGTTTTTT. Together with reference TRBV11-2 and TRBJ2-2, the CDR3 gives the full variable domain: EAGVAQSPRYKIIEKRQSVAFWCNPISGHATLYWYQQILGQGPKLLIQFQNNGVVDDSQLPKDRFSAERLKGVDSTLKIQPAKLEDSAVYLCASRGTINTGELFFGEGSRLTVL.

This clonotype has more than one count but fewer than ten. This chain joins TRBV5-1 and TRBJ2-6; 9 bases fit TRBD1. Germline loops: CDR1 SGHRS, CDR2 YFSETQ. This CDR3 has 18 residues. V was clipped by 1 base and J by 0 bases; unmatched bases: 5. This CDR3 is CASSLFPTGGSGANVLTF. The CDR3, as DNA: TGCGCCAGCAGCTTGTTTCCGACAGGGGGCTCTGGGGCCAACGTCCTGACTTTC. Drawing the rest from reference TRBV5-1 and TRBJ2-6, the complete variable domain is KAGVTQTPRYLIKTRGQQVTLSCSPISGHRSVSWYQQTPGQGLQFLFEYFSETQRNKGNFPGRFSGRQFSNSRSEMNVSTLELGDSALYLCASSLFPTGGSGANVLTFGAGSRLTVL.

This clonotype was recorded many times. V gene TRBV18 combines with J gene TRBJ2-3; 9 bases line up with TRBD1. With 1 base clipped from V and 2 bases from J, the junction kept 4 bases outside the gene matches. The CDR3 has 16 residues. The germline V gene encodes CDR1 KGHSH and CDR2 LQKENI. Here the CDR3 reads CASSPLQGAFTDTQYF. DNA of the CDR3: TGTGCCAGCTCACCACTACAGGGGGCGTTCACAGATACGCAGTATTTT.

This clonotype was seen ten or more times. V and J are TRBV5-1 and TRBJ2-2; D gene uncertain. With 5 bases removed from V and 4 bases from J, the gap between germline ends came to 9 bases. The CDR3 consists of 13 residues. In germline, CDR1 is SGHRS, CDR2 YFSETQ. The CDR3, as DNA: TGCGCCAGCAGTCGCTCAGTCACCGGGGAGCTGTTTTTT. This gives the protein CASSRSVTGELFF.

This clonotype was seen ten or more times. The chain uses TRBV11-2 and TRBJ2-3, with D possibly called TRBD1 or TRBD2 (5 bases each). The CDR3 length is 16 residues. V lost 5 bases and J 2 bases, leaving 17 bases between the germline ends. Per germline, CDR1 SGHAT and CDR2 FQNNGV. CDR3 residues: CASSPLRGGDTDTQYF. CDR3 coding DNA: TGTGCCAGCAGCCCGCTCCGTGGGGGAGACACAGATACGCAGTATTTT.

The sample holds many counts of this clonotype. The chain recombines TRBV6-2 or TRBV6-3 with TRBJ2-7; the D is unclear. Per the germline V gene, CDR1 is MNHEY and CDR2 is SVGEGT. The CDR3 is 11 amino acids. The V and J ends lost 6 bases and 4 bases respectively, with 7 bases between them. In DNA, the CDR3 is TGTGCCAGCAGCGATCATTACGAGCAGTACTTC. It specifies CASSDHYEQYF.

The chain carries TRBV7-4 and TRBJ1-5, with 8 nucleotides matching TRBD1. Looked up from germline, CDR1 is SGHVT and CDR2 is SQSDAQ. This CDR3 has 17 residues. Trimming at V came to 3 bases and at J to 0 bases, leaving 7 bases not matched to a gene. Here the CDR3 DNA reads TGTGCCAGCAGCTTGGGACAGGTTTACAATAGCAATCAGCCCCAGCATTTT. Its translation: CASSLGQVYNSNQPQHF. Full variable domain (missing parts from reference TRBV7-4 and TRBJ1-5): GAGVSQSPRYKVAKRGRDVALRCDSISGHVTLYWYRQTLGQGSEVLTYSQSDAQRDKSGRPSGRFSAERPERSVSTLKIQRTEQGDSAVYLCASSLGQVYNSNQPQHFGDGTRLSIL.

This clonotype was recorded at least ten times. Here the CDR3 DNA reads TGTGCCAGCAGCTTAAAGGGGAATGCCGGGGAGCTGTTTTTT. Its translation: CASSLKGNAGELFF. V gene TRBV11-2 combines with J gene TRBJ2-2; perhaps TRBD1 as D (5 bases). Trimming removed 2 bases from V and 6 bases from J, with 10 bases in between. The CDR3 has 14 amino acids. CDR1 and CDR2 from the germline V gene are SGHAT and FQNNGV.

A few counts support this clonotype. V and J are TRBV18 and TRBJ2-1, with 7 bases matching TRBD1. V was clipped by 0 bases and J by 3 bases; unmatched bases: 5. This CDR3 comprises 16 residues. In germline, CDR1 is KGHSH, CDR2 LQKENI. The CDR3 DNA reads as TGTGCCAGCTCACCACCAAACAGGGGCTACTACAATGAGCAGTTCTTC. Translation gives CASSPPNRGYYNEQFF. Based on the CDR3 plus reference TRBV18 and TRBJ2-1, the full variable domain is NAGVMQNPRHLVRRRGQEARLRCSPMKGHSHVYWYRQLPEEGLKFMVYLQKENIIDESGMPKERFSAEFPKEGPSILRIQQVVRGDSAAYFCASSPPNRGYYNEQFFGPGTRLTVL.

This clonotype was detected ten times or more. The chain couples TRBV20-1 to TRBJ2-3, with D maybe TRBD2 (6 bases). CDR1 and CDR2 (germline): DFQATT, SNEGSKA (reference sequence). This CDR3 has 14 residues. Trimming left V 1 base short and J 1 base short, with 9 bases between. The CDR3 DNA sequence: TGCAGTGCTAGAGTAGCGGACGGCACAGATACGCAGTATTTT. Its protein is CSARVADGTDTQYF.

This clonotype showed up just a few times. The V gene is TRBV29-1, the J gene TRBJ2-7; the match to TRBD1 covers 12 bases. Germline CDR1 reads SQVTM; CDR2 reads ANQGSEA. V shed 4 bases, J shed 6 bases, and the junction held 4 bases outside the gene matches. The CDR3 contains 13 residues. Here the CDR3 reads CSVGDRGRGEQYF. Here the CDR3 DNA reads TGCAGCGTTGGGGACAGGGGGCGCGGCGAGCAGTACTTC.

In DNA, the CDR3 is TGTGCCAGCAGTTCGGACAGGGGAATAAGTGGCTACACCTTC. Protein: CASSSDRGISGYTF. The chain links TRBV6-1 to TRBJ1-2, with 9 bases fitting TRBD1. CDR3 length: 14 residues. The germline gives CDR1 MNHNS, CDR2 SASEGT. V dropped 5 bases and J dropped 7; count of bases not matched to a gene: 8.

In its sample, this clonotype was seen many times. The chain uses TRBV28 and TRBJ1-1; TRBD1 aligns across 10 bases. Germline V CDR1 and CDR2: MDHEN, SYDVKM. J was trimmed by 3 bases and V by 6 bases; bases with no gene match: 7. CDR3 size: 15 residues. CDR3 region: CASRDQTGGHTEAFF. In DNA form, the CDR3 reads TGTGCCAGCAGAGATCAGACAGGGGGCCACACTGAAGCTTTCTTT.